Below, 27 T cell receptor beta chains from the same sample are listed, as sequenced in a study of blood T cells in healthy people across ages. Combining a sample-barcoded 5' primer with a J-beta primer mix, a second PCR ran for about 7 to 11 cycles. TCRdb processed the 5' RACE reads anew with MiXCR; each CDR3 protein has one entry. In the table there are roughly 930,000 distinct CDR3 sequences, roughly 48% of which are singletons. Sequencing input: blood. The receptors were sampled from a man aged 25-45 years in good health.

This clonotype was counted only a few times. The chain couples TRBV7-9 to TRBJ1-2, with D perhaps TRBD1 (5 bases). Germline assignment: CDR1 SEHNR and CDR2 FQNEAQ (reference sequence). V lost 1 base and J lost 4, with 13 bases in between. The CDR3 loop spans 15 amino acids. The CDR3 coding sequence is TGTGCCAGCAGCTTAGAAGTGGGGGGTTTCTATGGCTACACCTTC. Amino acids: CASSLEVGGFYGYTF.

The chain carries TRBV12-3 or TRBV12-4 and TRBJ2-2; 8 nucleotides agree with TRBD1. The V and J ends lost 6 bases and 6 bases, in that order; junction bases with no gene match: 6. This CDR3 region has 14 residues. The CDR3 reads CASSDRGKAGELFF. The CDR3 nucleotides read TGTGCCAGCAGCGACAGGGGAAAGGCCGGGGAGCTGTTTTTT.

Worth noting for this clonotype: The junction does not match germline at one end; this may be a read error. CDR3 sequence: CASSLNRGYEQFF. CDR3 nucleotides: TGTGCTAGCAGCTTAAATCGCGGGTATGAGCAGTTCTTC. The genes are TRBV7-7 and TRBJ2-1, with D maybe TRBD2 (5 bases). The germline V gene has CDR1 SSHAT and CDR2 FNYEAQ (reference sequence). The CDR3 is 13 residues long. Filled out from reference TRBV7-7 and TRBJ2-1, the complete variable domain reads GAGVSQSPRYKVTKRGQDVTLRCDPISSHATLYWYQQALGQGPEFLTYFNYEAQPDKSGLPSDRFSAERPEGSISTLTIQRTEQRDSAMYRCASSLNRGYEQFFGPGTRLTVL.

The V and J genes are TRBV18 and TRBJ1-1; D is possibly TRBD1 (5 bases). Per the germline V gene, CDR1 is KGHSH and CDR2 is LQKENI. This CDR3 spans 12 amino acids. V lost 6 bases, J lost 7 bases, and 12 bases lay in between. The CDR3 sequence is CASSRDGVEAFF. As DNA, the CDR3 is TGTGCCAGCTCCCGGGACGGGGTTGAAGCTTTCTTT.

V and J are TRBV28 and TRBJ1-2, with D possibly being TRBD1 (6 bases). Germline-derived CDR1 and CDR2 are MDHEN and SYDVKM. Deletions cut 3 bases from V and 6 bases from J, with 8 bases between. This CDR3 contains 12 residues. The CDR3 bases are TGTGCCAGCAGTTTTAAGGGGGATGGCTACACCTTC. Translating it yields CASSFKGDGYTF.

This clonotype was observed a handful of times. The chain combines TRBV20-1 with TRBJ2-3, with TRBD2 identical over 12 bases. The CDR3 loop spans 14 amino acids. Trimming took 2 bases from V and 5 from J; bases not matched to a gene: 2. From germline, CDR1 is DFQATT and CDR2 SNEGSKA (reference sequence). In DNA, the CDR3 is TGCAGTGCTAGACTAGCGGGGGGGATAGATACGCAGTATTTT. Protein sequence: CSARLAGGIDTQYF.

A few counts support this clonotype. The chain recombines TRBV28 with TRBJ2-1, with TRBD2 identical over 7 bases. Unmatched junction bases numbered 12, after V lost 6 bases and J lost 7 bases. Germline V gene sequence: CDR1 MDHEN, CDR2 SYDVKM. CDR3 size: 15 residues. The CDR3 spells CASSSRGVGSNEQFF. The CDR3, as DNA: TGTGCCAGCAGCTCCCGGGGGGTTGGCTCTAATGAGCAGTTCTTC.

Turning to this clonotype: A read error is possible here, since a much larger clone lies one base away. The chain couples TRBV6-6 to TRBJ2-1, with TRBD2 as a possible D gene (7 bases). The last part of the DNA fits TRBJ2-7 better; the J call may be wrong. CDR1 is MNHNY and CDR2 is SVGAGI in the germline V gene (reference sequence). This CDR3 region has 13 residues. The CDR3 loop reads CASGGGHYNEQYF. CDR3 DNA: TGTGCCAGTGGGGGGGGCCACTACAATGAGCAGTACTTC.

The rearrangement joins TRBV20-1 to TRBJ2-1, with D unresolved. The CDR3 runs to 12 residues. The V gene lost 3 bases and the J gene lost 8 bases, with 11 bases spanning the gap. The V gene's germline CDR1 is DFQATT and CDR2 SNEGSKA (reference sequence). CDR3 in DNA: TGCAGTGCTAGTTGGAGCATTGATGAGCAGTTCTTC. It codes for CSASWSIDEQFF.

The rearrangement joins TRBV3-1 to TRBJ2-5; D is unresolved. The CDR3 has 14 residues. The germline V and J ends were trimmed by 1 base and 3 bases, with 9 bases remaining between them. Germline V gene lookup returns CDR1 LGHDT and CDR2 YNNKEL (reference sequence). CDR3: CASSQVALKETQYF. The CDR3 coding sequence is TGTGCCAGCAGCCAAGTCGCCTTGAAAGAGACCCAGTACTTC.

This clonotype was detected a few times. The CDR3 loop is CASSQELAAPQETQYF. The DNA for the CDR3 is TGTGCCAGCAGCCAAGAGCTAGCGGCGCCCCAAGAGACCCAGTACTTC. The chain employs TRBV4-2 and TRBJ2-5; 7 nucleotides line up with TRBD2. From germline, CDR1 is LGHNA and CDR2 YNFKEQ. The CDR3 is 16 amino acids. Trimming took 0 bases from V and 1 from J; bases not matched to a gene: 5.

This clonotype was seen a few times. CDR3 loop: CASSRTAGGYNEQFF. The CDR3, as DNA: TGCGCCAGCAGCAGGACGGCGGGGGGGTACAATGAGCAGTTCTTC. This chain links TRBV5-1 with TRBJ2-1; 9 bases match TRBD2. Germline V lookup: CDR1 SGHRS, CDR2 YFSETQ. The CDR3 loop spans 15 amino acids. Unmatched junction bases numbered 6, after V lost 4 bases and J lost 4 bases.

In this sample, this clonotype turned up a few times. The chain recombines TRBV29-1 with TRBJ1-1; D is unresolved. Trimming took off 2 bases at V and 0 bases at J, with 7 bases between the two ends. The CDR3 runs 13 residues. Per the germline V gene, CDR1 is SQVTM and CDR2 is ANQGSEA. CDR3 DNA: TGCAGCGTTGAAACAGAGCTGAACACTGAAGCTTTCTTT. Translation gives CSVETELNTEAFF. The full variable domain, completed using reference TRBV29-1 and TRBJ1-1, is SAVISQKPSRDICQRGTSLTIQCQVDSQVTMMFWYRQQPGQSLTLIATANQGSEATYESGFVIDKFPISRPNLTFSTLTVSNMSPEDSSIYLCSVETELNTEAFFGQGTRLTVV.

Here the CDR3 reads CASRRSDRGEKLFF. CDR3 in DNA: TGTGCCAGCAGGCGATCGGACAGGGGTGAAAAACTGTTTTTT. The V and J genes are TRBV12-3 or TRBV12-4 and TRBJ1-4; 9 nucleotides agree with TRBD1. The V segment lost 6 bases and the J segment 7 bases; nucleotides outside the gene matches: 6. This CDR3 has 14 amino acids.

The J gene is TRBJ2-3, the V gene TRBV29-1, with 11 bases fitting TRBD2. Looked up from germline, CDR1 is SQVTM and CDR2 is ANQGSEA. With V trimmed by 6 bases and J by 3 bases, 5 bases remained unmatched. This CDR3 has 14 residues. CDR3 in DNA: TGCAGCGTCATAGCGGGGGGGGGAACAGATACGCAGTATTTT. Encoded protein: CSVIAGGGTDTQYF.

This clonotype was detected many times. This chain links TRBV20-1 with TRBJ2-3; 7 bases map to TRBD2. The CDR3 spans 17 residues. Germline CDR1 DFQATT, CDR2 SNEGSKA (reference sequence). The J segment lost 2 bases and the V segment lost 3 bases, leaving 14 bases of the junction unmatched. The CDR3 loop is CSASPLDTAGLTDTQYF. The CDR3 DNA is TGCAGTGCTAGCCCTCTCGATACAGCGGGGCTCACAGATACGCAGTATTTT.

CDR3 in amino acids: CASSQDSGGPEEIQYF. CDR3 bases: TGTGCCAGCAGCCAAGACTCGGGGGGGCCTGAGGAGATCCAGTACTTC. This sequence joins TRBV3-1 and TRBJ2-4, with 8 bases fitting TRBD2. The V gene's germline CDR1 is LGHDT and CDR2 YNNKEL (reference sequence). V was pared by 0 bases and J by 13 bases, with 14 bases of the junction left unmatched. There are 16 residues in the CDR3.

The genes are TRBV29-1 and TRBJ2-7; 7 nucleotides line up with TRBD1. This CDR3 is 12 amino acids long. The V and J ends lost 4 bases and 3 bases, in that order; junction bases with no gene match: 3. From germline, CDR1 is SQVTM and CDR2 ANQGSEA. CDR3 protein: CSVVGTVYEQYF. The CDR3 DNA is TGCAGCGTTGTCGGGACAGTCTACGAGCAGTACTTC.

The chain has TRBV4-2 and TRBJ1-4; 8 bases map to TRBD1. With 2 bases clipped from V and 0 bases from J, the junction kept 5 bases outside the gene matches. This CDR3 is 17 amino acids long. In germline, CDR1 is LGHNA, CDR2 YNFKEQ. The CDR3 here is CASSQLTGASTNEKLFF. CDR3 nucleotide sequence: TGTGCCAGCAGCCAATTGACAGGGGCCTCAACTAATGAAAAACTGTTTTTT.

The V and J genes are TRBV29-1 and TRBJ2-5; unclear D gene. Germline CDR1 reads SQVTM; CDR2 reads ANQGSEA. The V end lost 6 bases, the J end lost 0 bases, and 17 bases lay between the germline ends. The CDR3 runs to 15 residues. In DNA form, the CDR3 reads TGCAGCGTGGTCCGAAACATGAGATACCAAGAGACCCAGTACTTC. It yields the protein CSVVRNMRYQETQYF.

J is TRBJ2-5 and V is TRBV6-1; 9 bases align to TRBD1. Trimming at V came to 0 bases and at J to 5 bases, leaving 7 bases not matched to a gene. The CDR3 is 16 amino acids. Germline V lookup: CDR1 MNHNS, CDR2 SASEGT. The CDR3 region is CASSEAFGQGTETQYF. DNA of the CDR3: TGTGCCAGCAGTGAAGCTTTCGGACAGGGGACGGAGACCCAGTACTTC.

As DNA, the CDR3 is TGTGCCAGCAGTTCGAGATCAGATACGCAGTATTTT. Its protein is CASSSRSDTQYF. This chain links TRBV27 with TRBJ2-3; D unclear. This CDR3 contains 12 residues. Germline loops: CDR1 MNHEY, CDR2 SMNVEV (reference sequence). Trimming shortened V by 4 bases and J by 4 bases, and 6 bases separated the two germline ends.

The chain has TRBV29-1 and TRBJ2-7, with 7 bases that match TRBD2. The CDR3 is made up of 13 amino acids. Per the germline V gene, CDR1 is SQVTM and CDR2 is ANQGSEA. Losses at the gene ends were 4 bases for V and 2 bases for J; bases not matched to a gene: 5. CDR3 coding DNA: TGCAGCGTTGTTTGGCGGGGGACCTACGAGCAGTACTTC. It codes for CSVVWRGTYEQYF.

This clonotype was detected once. This chain connects TRBV6-6 to TRBJ1-1, with 7 bases matching TRBD1. The J segment lost 5 bases and the V segment lost 7 bases, leaving 7 bases of the junction unmatched. The germline gives CDR1 MNHNY, CDR2 SVGAGI (reference sequence). This CDR3 spans 13 amino acids. CDR3 region: CASKQTGETEAFF. CDR3 bases: TGTGCCAGCAAGCAAACAGGGGAAACTGAAGCTTTCTTT.

This clonotype was counted a few times. This chain links TRBV29-1 with TRBJ1-2, with a weak D call TRBD1 (6 bases). V was pared by 3 bases and J by 5 bases, with 13 bases between. Germline loops: CDR1 SQVTM, CDR2 ANQGSEA. This CDR3 region has 13 residues. This chain's CDR3 is CSVDGAGEYGYTF. The CDR3 DNA reads TGCAGCGTTGATGGGGCAGGGGAGTATGGCTACACCTTC.

Worth noting for this clonotype: A much larger clone differs from this one at a single base, so this may be a read error. The rearrangement joins TRBV14 to TRBJ1-2; 7 bases are shared with TRBD1. From germline, CDR1 is SGHDN and CDR2 FVKESK. The CDR3 spans 15 residues. CDR3 nucleotide sequence: TGTGCCAGCAGCCCCTGGACAGGTACCAACGCTGGCTGCACCTTC. Its translation is CASSPWTGTNAGCTF.

This chain uses TRBV20-1 with TRBJ2-7; D unresolved. This CDR3 is built from 14 residues. V shed 3 bases and J shed 0 bases, with 12 bases lying between them. Germline assignment: CDR1 DFQATT and CDR2 SNEGSKA (reference sequence). The chain's CDR3 is CSASPGPYSYEQYF. The CDR3 DNA reads as TGCAGTGCTAGCCCCGGGCCCTACTCCTACGAGCAGTACTTC.